This record concerns one TCR beta chain sequence. Genomic DNA from each subset was divided evenly over several immunoSEQ plates. Sequenced by immunoSEQ multiplex PCR; TCRdb stores in-frame clones only, minus some. The sample includes 2,500,000 or so clones, around 92% of them seen just once. Trimming shortened V by 4 bases and J by 3 bases, and 13 bases separated the two germline ends. The CDR3 contains 14 residues. Germline CDR1 is MRHNA and CDR2 is SNTAGT. The data belong to a study of shared clonotypes between healthy human individuals. The source is a man aged 18 to 30 in good health. Some clones in this sample may be carry-over from other donors' samples. The gene calls are TRBV6-4 and TRBJ2-7; D is undetermined. Sequencing was carried out using naive CD4+ T cells from PBMCs. As to subset: CD45RA+ positively selected. CDR3 coding DNA: TGTGCCAGCAGTGTTGCCACCCCGGACTACGAGCAGTACTTC. As protein: CASSVATPDYEQYF.